The text below deals with one T cell receptor (beta chain). Its target antigen remains unknown. No quality values exist for individual bases; no much larger clone is one base distant. To sequence the TCRbeta CDR3 region, genomic DNA was isolated from the sorted cells. The immunoSEQ Assay was used to sequence the TCRbeta CDR3 regions. TCRdb holds this immuneACCESS table with in-frame rearrangements only. Some clones are missing; in checked studies, unresolved V genes explain under half, and the rest has no known cause. In this sample the table shows approximately 70,000 clones, 75% to 95% of which occur a single time. 5% to 7% of the sample comes from the top ten. Patients with a history of autoimmune disease or receiving systemic immunosuppression were excluded from the trial. Peripheral blood for TCR sequencing was collected from all dose cohorts at baseline, on cycle 4 day 1, and on cycle 7 day 1. The samples were taken from a phase I, first-in-human, multicenter, open-label dose-escalation trial of ivuxolimab. The trial enrolled adults with locally advanced or metastatic head and neck squamous cell, hepatocellular, melanoma or renal cell carcinoma. Before TCR sequencing, CD4+ T cells and CD8+ T cells from peripheral blood were sorted into separate populations.

The sample is drawn from a study of OX40 agonist ivuxolimab in advanced cancers. Regarding the study in general: Ivuxolimab was a fully human IgG2 agonistic monoclonal antibody targeting the costimulatory receptor OX40 (CD134). Partial responses occurred in three dose-escalation patients: two with cutaneous melanoma and one with hepatocellular carcinoma. The monotherapy dose-escalation portion (N ≈ 55 patients) of the phase I ivuxolimab trial is reported in the paper. Among the roughly 52 dose-escalation patients, around 19 had hepatocellular carcinoma, 15 or so melanoma, 9 renal cell carcinoma and 9 head and neck cancer. Peripheral TCRbeta sequencing was intended to test whether TCR sequence diversity was altered and clonal T-cell expansion was caused by ivuxolimab. In the dose-escalation cohort, 70% to 85% of patients were male, and the mean age was approximately 60 years, with a range of 23 to 79. Prior anti-PD-1, anti-PD-L1 or anti-CTLA-4 therapy was permitted, and checkpoint inhibitors had been received by about 44% of dose-escalation patients. Intravenous ivuxolimab was administered to patients every 2 weeks at six dose levels: 0.01, 0.1, 0.3, 1.5, 3 and 10 mg/kg.

Broad study findings and their caveats: Low levels of normalized T-cell clonal expansion were also seen in some patients who did not respond. Antigen specificity was not determined for the clonally expanded peripheral T cells. At doses of 0.1 to 3.0 mg/kg, clonal expansion of both CD4+ and CD8+ T cells in blood was seen between baseline and week 6. On average, CD8+ T cells showed more expanded clones than CD4+ T cells after ivuxolimab. Partial responders in the 0.1-3.0 mg/kg groups had among the lowest normalized peripheral clonal expansion, especially among CD8+ T cells.

The CDR3 numbers 17 residues from cysteine through phenylalanine. The sequence is cut down to CDR3 DNA, 51 bases in frame from base 1. V has 5 bases trimmed and J has 7 bases trimmed; junction bases matching no gene number 14. CDR1 SEHNR and CDR2 FQNEAQ were looked up in the germline V gene (reference sequence). The chain is encoded by TRBV7-9 joined to TRBJ1-2, with 12 junctional bases fitting TRBD1. The clonotype comes from an adult with an advanced solid tumor such as melanoma, head and neck, liver or kidney cancer. This specimen was CD4+ or CD8+ T cells sorted from blood, taken in a trial of the OX40 agonist ivuxolimab. The CDR3 has the sequence CASSQLLTGQGAAGYTF. In nucleotides, the sequence is TGTGCCAGCAGCCAATTACTAACGGGACAGGGGGCTGCTGGCTACACCTTC. With the portions outside the CDR3 filled from the reference TRBV7-9 and TRBJ1-2 genes, the complete variable region becomes DTGVSQNPRHKITKRGQNVTFRCDPISEHNRLYWYRQTLGQGPEFLTYFQNEAQLEKSRLLSDRFSAERPKGSFSTLEIQRTEQGDSAMYLCASSQLLTGQGAAGYTFGSGTRLTVV.